This T cell receptor beta chain was profiled in a study of T-cell reconstitution after alpha-beta-depleted transplantation in children. Preparing the TCRbeta library involved the use of unique molecular identifiers. TCRdb reprocessed the PCR reads via MiXCR and lists one record per CDR3 protein. Among 15,000 to 20,000 distinct CDR3 sequences listed, about 8% were seen once. This clonotype was observed at least ten times. CDR3 length: 13 amino acids. Deletions cut 3 bases from V and 2 bases from J, with 7 bases between. Germline V gives CDR1 KGHSH, CDR2 LQKENI. The chain joins TRBV18 to TRBJ2-5; D remains ambiguous. The TCR originated in a boy under two years old who had a stem cell transplant for Wiskott-Aldrich syndrome, so the T cells may come from the graft donor. The starting material was PBMCs, mostly from graft donor cells, obtained 60 days after TCRalphabeta/CD19-depleted stem cell transplant. The CDR3 region has the DNA TGTGCCAGCTCACCGCTGAGTCAAGAGACCCAGTACTTC. Its translation: CASSPLSQETQYF.